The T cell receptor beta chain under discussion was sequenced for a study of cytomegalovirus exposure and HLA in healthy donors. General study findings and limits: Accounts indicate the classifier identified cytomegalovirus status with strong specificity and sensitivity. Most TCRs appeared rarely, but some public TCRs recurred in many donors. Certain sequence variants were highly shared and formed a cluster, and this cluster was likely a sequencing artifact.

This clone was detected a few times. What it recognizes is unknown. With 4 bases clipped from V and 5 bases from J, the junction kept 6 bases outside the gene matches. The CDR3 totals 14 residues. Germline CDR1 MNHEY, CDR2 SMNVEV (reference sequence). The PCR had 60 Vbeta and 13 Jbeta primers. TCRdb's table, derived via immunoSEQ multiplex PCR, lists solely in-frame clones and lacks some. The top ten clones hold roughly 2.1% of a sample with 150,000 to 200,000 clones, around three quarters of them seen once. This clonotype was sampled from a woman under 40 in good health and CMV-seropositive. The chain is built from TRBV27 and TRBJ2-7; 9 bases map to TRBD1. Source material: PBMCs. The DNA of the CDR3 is TGTGCCAGCAGTTATGGGACAGGGCTCGACGAGCAGTACTTC. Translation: CASSYGTGLDEQYF.